This TCR beta chain appears in the sequencing data of a study of beta chain features in type 1 diabetes. Germline V CDR1 and CDR2: MRHNA, SNTAGT. The junction had 4 bases not matched to a gene; V was cut back by 3 bases and J by 2 bases. The length of the CDR3 is 16 residues. Sequenced material consisted of expressed TCRB transcripts (all of the isolated RNA was reverse transcribed). TCRdb's table, derived via immunoSEQ multiplex PCR, lists solely in-frame clones and lacks some. The sample lists 150,000 or so clones; around a tenth were seen once. Staining for CD45RO/CCR7/CD25/CD127/CD95/CD27 allowed sorting of CD4+ naive, central memory, regulatory and stem cell-like memory cells. This clone came up a few times.

This receptor was obtained from a young man in good health. The rearrangement uses TRBV6-4 and TRBJ2-5; 12 bases are shared with TRBD2. The sample taken for sequencing was central memory CD4+ T cells from blood. CDR3 sequence (DNA): TGTGCCAGCAGTGAGCCAGGACTAGCGGGGCAAGAGACCCAGTACTTC. Amino acids: CASSEPGLAGQETQYF.